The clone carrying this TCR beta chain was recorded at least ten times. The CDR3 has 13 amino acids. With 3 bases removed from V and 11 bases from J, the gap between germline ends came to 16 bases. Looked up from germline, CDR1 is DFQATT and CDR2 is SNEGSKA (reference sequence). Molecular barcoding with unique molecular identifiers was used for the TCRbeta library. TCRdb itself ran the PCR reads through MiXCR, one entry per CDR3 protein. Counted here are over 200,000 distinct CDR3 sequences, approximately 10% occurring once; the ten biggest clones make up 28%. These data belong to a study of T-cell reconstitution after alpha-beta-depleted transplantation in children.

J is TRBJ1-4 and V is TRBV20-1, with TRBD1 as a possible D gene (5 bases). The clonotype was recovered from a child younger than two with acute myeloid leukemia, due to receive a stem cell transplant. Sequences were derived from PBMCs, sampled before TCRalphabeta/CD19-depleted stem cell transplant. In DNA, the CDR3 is TGCAGTGCTAGGGGGGGTACTGTCGACAAACTGTTTTTT. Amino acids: CSARGGTVDKLFF.